Here is one T cell receptor beta chain with its context. Per the study methods: Estimation of nucleated cell counts was performed using reference gene primer amplification. Measured with immunoSEQ multiplex PCR; TCRdb has only the in-frame clones, and not every one. The V and J calls and the clone size are those of that table, but D and trimming were determined from the DNA. The sample records about 200,000 clones, about 88% being singletons. CDR1 is MDHEN, CDR2 SYDVKM, per germline. Trimming took 3 bases from V and 4 from J; bases not matched to a gene: 7. This CDR3 comprises 15 residues. This specimen belongs to a study of blood T cell repertoires in COVID-19. In the study overall: T cells, B-cell-depleted T cells, or PBMCs provided the cDNA or gDNA that served as material.

The V call is TRBV28, the J call TRBJ1-2; 8 positions agree with TRBD1. The sequenced sample consisted of PBMCs or T cells enriched from blood (not recorded which). The TCR was taken from a middle-aged woman in a cohort exposed to, infected with or recovered from COVID-19 (not recorded which). The CDR3 region is CASSFRSGGFYGYTF. DNA for the CDR3: TGTGCCAGCAGTTTTAGGTCAGGGGGCTTCTATGGCTACACCTTC.